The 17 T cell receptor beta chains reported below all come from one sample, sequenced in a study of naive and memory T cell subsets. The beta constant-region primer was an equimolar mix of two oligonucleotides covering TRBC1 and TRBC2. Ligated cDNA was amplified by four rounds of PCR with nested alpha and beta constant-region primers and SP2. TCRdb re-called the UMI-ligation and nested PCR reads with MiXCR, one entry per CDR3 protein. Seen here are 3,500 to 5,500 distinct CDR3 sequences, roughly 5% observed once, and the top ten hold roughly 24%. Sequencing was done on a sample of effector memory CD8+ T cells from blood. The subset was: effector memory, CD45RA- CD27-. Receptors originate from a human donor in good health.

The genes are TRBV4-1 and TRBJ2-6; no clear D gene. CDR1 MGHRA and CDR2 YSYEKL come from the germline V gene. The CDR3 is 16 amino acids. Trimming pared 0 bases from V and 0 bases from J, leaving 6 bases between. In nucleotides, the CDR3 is TGCGCCAGCAGCCAAGATAGAGGCTCTGGGGCCAACGTCCTGACTTTC. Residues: CASSQDRGSGANVLTF.

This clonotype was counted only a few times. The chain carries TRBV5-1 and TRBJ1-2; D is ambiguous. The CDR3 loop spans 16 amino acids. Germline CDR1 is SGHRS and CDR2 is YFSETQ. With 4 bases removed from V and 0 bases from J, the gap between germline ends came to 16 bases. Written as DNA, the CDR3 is TGCGCCAGCAGCGGATGGGATCCAGGTCCTAACTATGGCTACACCTTC. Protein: CASSGWDPGPNYGYTF.

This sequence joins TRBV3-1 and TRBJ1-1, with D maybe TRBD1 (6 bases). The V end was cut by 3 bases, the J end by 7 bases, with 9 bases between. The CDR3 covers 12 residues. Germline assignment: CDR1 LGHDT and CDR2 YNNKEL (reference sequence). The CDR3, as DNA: TGTGCCAGCAGCCAGACAGGTATTGAAGCTTTCTTT. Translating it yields CASSQTGIEAFF.

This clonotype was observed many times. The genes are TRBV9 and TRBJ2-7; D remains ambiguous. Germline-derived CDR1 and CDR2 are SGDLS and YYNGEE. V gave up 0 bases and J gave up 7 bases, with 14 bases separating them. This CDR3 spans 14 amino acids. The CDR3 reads CASSVGQTPDEQYF. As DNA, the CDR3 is TGTGCCAGCAGCGTAGGCCAGACACCAGATGAGCAGTACTTC.

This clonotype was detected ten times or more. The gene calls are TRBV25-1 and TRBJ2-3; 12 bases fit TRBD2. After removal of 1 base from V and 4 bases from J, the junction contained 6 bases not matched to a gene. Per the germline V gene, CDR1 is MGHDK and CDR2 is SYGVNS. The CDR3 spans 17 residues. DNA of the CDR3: TGTGCCAGCAGTGAATCCCTAGCGGGAGGGGAGGCAGATACGCAGTATTTT. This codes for CASSESLAGGEADTQYF.

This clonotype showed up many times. Written as DNA, the CDR3 is TGTGCCAGCAGTAAGTTAAGGAACTATGGCTACACCTTC. It codes for CASSKLRNYGYTF. This chain connects TRBV27 to TRBJ1-2, with D uncertain. V was clipped by 5 bases and J by 2 bases, with 9 bases between them. The germline CDR1 and CDR2 sequences are MNHEY and SMNVEV (reference sequence). CDR3 size: 13 residues.

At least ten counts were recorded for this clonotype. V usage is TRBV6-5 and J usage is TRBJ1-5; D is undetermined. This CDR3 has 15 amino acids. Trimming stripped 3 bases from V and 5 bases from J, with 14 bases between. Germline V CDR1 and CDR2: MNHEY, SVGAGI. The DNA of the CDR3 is TGTGCCAGCAGTTATACAATGGGAGATGATCAGCCCCAGCATTTT. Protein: CASSYTMGDDQPQHF.

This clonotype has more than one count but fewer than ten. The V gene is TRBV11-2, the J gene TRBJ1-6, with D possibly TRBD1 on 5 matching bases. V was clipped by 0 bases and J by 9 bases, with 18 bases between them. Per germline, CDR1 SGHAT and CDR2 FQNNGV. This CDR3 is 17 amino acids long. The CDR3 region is CASSLDPTGTVSSPLHF. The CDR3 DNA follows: TGTGCCAGCAGCTTAGACCCCACCGGGACGGTCAGTTCACCCCTCCACTTT. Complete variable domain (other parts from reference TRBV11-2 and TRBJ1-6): EAGVAQSPRYKIIEKRQSVAFWCNPISGHATLYWYQQILGQGPKLLIQFQNNGVVDDSQLPKDRFSAERLKGVDSTLKIQPAKLEDSAVYLCASSLDPTGTVSSPLHFGNGTRLTVT.

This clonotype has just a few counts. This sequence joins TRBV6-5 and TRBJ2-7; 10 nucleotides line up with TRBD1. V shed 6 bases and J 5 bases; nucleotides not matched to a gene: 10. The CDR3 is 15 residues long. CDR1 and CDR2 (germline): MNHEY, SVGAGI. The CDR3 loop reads CASRNDGTGVDEQYF. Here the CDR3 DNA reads TGTGCCAGCAGAAACGACGGGACAGGGGTCGACGAGCAGTACTTC.

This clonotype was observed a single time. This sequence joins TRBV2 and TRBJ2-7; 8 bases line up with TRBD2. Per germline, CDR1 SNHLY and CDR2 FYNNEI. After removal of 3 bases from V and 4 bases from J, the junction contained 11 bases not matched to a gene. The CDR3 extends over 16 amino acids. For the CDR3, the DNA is TGTGCCAGCAGTGATTGGGGCGGGAGGAAGAAGTACGAGCAGTACTTC. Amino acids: CASSDWGGRKKYEQYF.

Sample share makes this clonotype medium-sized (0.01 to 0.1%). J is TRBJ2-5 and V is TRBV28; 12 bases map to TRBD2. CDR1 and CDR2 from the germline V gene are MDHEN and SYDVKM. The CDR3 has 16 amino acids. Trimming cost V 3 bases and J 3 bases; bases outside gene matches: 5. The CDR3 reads CASSLTSGSVKETQYF. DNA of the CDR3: TGTGCCAGCAGTTTGACTAGCGGGAGCGTAAAAGAGACCCAGTACTTC.

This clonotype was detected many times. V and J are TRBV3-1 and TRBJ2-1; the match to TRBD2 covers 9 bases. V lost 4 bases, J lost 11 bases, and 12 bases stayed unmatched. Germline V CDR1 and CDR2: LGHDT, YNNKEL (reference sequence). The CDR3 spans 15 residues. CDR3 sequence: CASSPKDRTSDQQFF. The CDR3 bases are TGTGCCAGCAGCCCAAAGGACCGGACTAGCGATCAGCAGTTCTTC.

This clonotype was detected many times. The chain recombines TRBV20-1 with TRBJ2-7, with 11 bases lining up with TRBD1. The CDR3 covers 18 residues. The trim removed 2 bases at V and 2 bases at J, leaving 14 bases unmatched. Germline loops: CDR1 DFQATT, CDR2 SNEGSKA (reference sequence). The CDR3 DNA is TGCAGTGCTAGATCTTCTATCCGGGACAGGGGGTTTACCTACGAGCAGTACTTC. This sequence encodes CSARSSIRDRGFTYEQYF.

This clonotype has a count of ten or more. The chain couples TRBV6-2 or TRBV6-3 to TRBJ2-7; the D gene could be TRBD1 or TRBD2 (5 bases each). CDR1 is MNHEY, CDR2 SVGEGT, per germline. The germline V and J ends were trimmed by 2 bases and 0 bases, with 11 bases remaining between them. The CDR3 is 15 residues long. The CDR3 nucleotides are TGTGCCAGCAGTTACGATGGGACGAGCTCCTACGAGCAGTACTTC. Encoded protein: CASSYDGTSSYEQYF.

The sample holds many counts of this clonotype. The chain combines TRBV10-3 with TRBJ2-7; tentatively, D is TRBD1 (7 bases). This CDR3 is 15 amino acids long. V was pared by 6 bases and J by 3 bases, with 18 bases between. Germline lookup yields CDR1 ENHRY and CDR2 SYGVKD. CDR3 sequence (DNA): TGTGCCATCAGCGATCCGCGGGACAGCAACTACGAGCAGTACTTC. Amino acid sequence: CAISDPRDSNYEQYF.

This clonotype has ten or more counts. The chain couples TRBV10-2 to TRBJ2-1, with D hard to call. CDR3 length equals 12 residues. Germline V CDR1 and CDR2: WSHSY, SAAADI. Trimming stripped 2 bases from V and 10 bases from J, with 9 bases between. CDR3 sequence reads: CASSEILYEQFF. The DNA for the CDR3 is TGCGCCAGCAGTGAGATTTTATACGAGCAGTTCTTC.

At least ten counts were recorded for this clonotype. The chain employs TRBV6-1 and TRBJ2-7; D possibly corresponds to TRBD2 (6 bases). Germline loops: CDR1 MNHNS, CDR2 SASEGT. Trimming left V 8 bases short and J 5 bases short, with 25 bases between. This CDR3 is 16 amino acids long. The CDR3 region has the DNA TGTGCCAGCGAAACAACTATAGCGGTGGGGTTTAACGAGCAGTACTTC. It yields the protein CASETTIAVGFNEQYF.